Listed below are T cell receptor beta chains from one sample, sequenced in a study of T-cell memory formation after mild COVID-19. Via MiXCR, TCRdb re-called the 5' RACE reads, giving one row per CDR3 protein. The table records approximately 290,000 distinct CDR3 sequences, approximately 20% of them present only once. The sample comprised PBMCs or a T cell subset sorted from them (not recorded which). The receptors shown here come from a man in his late teens or twenties who had mild COVID-19 (a few samples of this study predate the infection). Cell type and time point are not known. The CDR3 runs from the conserved cysteine through the conserved F or W. D genes are given only for firm matches. The size field is filled for only some rows; it gives once, few, many or a size class.

cdr3_aa: CASSSYTGELFF; cdr3_nt: TGTGCCAGCAGCTCTTACACCGGGGAGCTGTTTTTT; d_call: -; v_call: TRBV5-4; j_call: TRBJ2-2; clone_size: many
cdr3_aa: CASSHARGPTYEQYF; cdr3_nt: TGCGCCAGCAGCCACGCCAGGGGACCTACCTACGAGCAGTACTTC; d_call: -; v_call: TRBV4-3; j_call: TRBJ2-7; clone_size: few
cdr3_aa: CASSPSGGTQNEQFF; cdr3_nt: TGCGCCAGCAGCCCGAGCGGGGGTACACAGAATGAGCAGTTCTTC; d_call: TRBD2; v_call: TRBV4-1; j_call: TRBJ2-1; clone_size: -
cdr3_aa: CASSLSTGGADTQYF; cdr3_nt: TGTGCCAGCAGTCTCTCGACAGGGGGCGCAGATACGCAGTATTTT; d_call: TRBD1; v_call: TRBV12-3/TRBV12-4; j_call: TRBJ2-3; clone_size: -
cdr3_aa: CASSQEVPNYYGYTF; cdr3_nt: TGCGCCAGCAGCCAAGAAGTTCCCAACTATTATGGCTACACCTTC; d_call: -; v_call: TRBV4-1; j_call: TRBJ1-2; clone_size: -
cdr3_aa: CASSQDAQERGYTF; cdr3_nt: TGCGCCAGCAGCCAAGATGCCCAGGAAAGGGGCTACACCTTC; d_call: -; v_call: TRBV4-3; j_call: TRBJ1-2; clone_size: -
cdr3_aa: CASRTGTGGSGNTIYF; cdr3_nt: TGTGCCTCACGCACGGGGACAGGGGGCTCTGGAAACACCATATATTTT; d_call: TRBD1; v_call: TRBV7-9; j_call: TRBJ1-3; clone_size: many
cdr3_aa: CASSQVSSGGAQYF; cdr3_nt: TGCGCCAGCAGCCAAGTATCGAGCGGGGGGGCCCAGTACTTC; d_call: TRBD2; v_call: TRBV4-3; j_call: TRBJ2-7; clone_size: few
cdr3_aa: CASSFRDEGEAFF; cdr3_nt: TGTGCCAGCAGTTTCCGGGACGAAGGGGAAGCTTTCTTT; d_call: -; v_call: TRBV12-3/TRBV12-4; j_call: TRBJ1-1; clone_size: few
cdr3_aa: CSAVPSTGIRNIQYF; cdr3_nt: TGCAGTGCTGTCCCCTCGACAGGGATTAGGAACATTCAGTACTTC; d_call: TRBD1; v_call: TRBV20-1; j_call: TRBJ2-4; clone_size: -
cdr3_aa: CASSLERGANTGELFF; cdr3_nt: TGTGCCAGCAGCTTAGAGCGGGGGGCGAACACCGGGGAGCTGTTTTTT; d_call: TRBD2; v_call: TRBV13; j_call: TRBJ2-2; clone_size: -
cdr3_aa: CASSPLRQGRQYF; cdr3_nt: TGTGCCAGCAGTCCCCTCCGACAGGGGCGCCAGTATTTT; d_call: TRBD1; v_call: TRBV6-5; j_call: TRBJ2-3; clone_size: -
cdr3_aa: CASRVQGSPYEQYF; cdr3_nt: TGCGCCAGCAGGGTACAGGGTTCTCCCTACGAGCAGTACTTC; d_call: -; v_call: TRBV10-2; j_call: TRBJ2-7; clone_size: few
cdr3_aa: CASCRGSGTEAFF; cdr3_nt: TGTGCCAGCTGCAGGGGTTCGGGCACTGAAGCTTTCTTT; d_call: -; v_call: TRBV12-3/TRBV12-4; j_call: TRBJ1-1; clone_size: -
cdr3_aa: CAIRGTGGSYEQYF; cdr3_nt: TGTGCCATCAGGGGGACAGGGGGCTCCTACGAGCAGTACTTC; d_call: TRBD1; v_call: TRBV10-3; j_call: TRBJ2-7; clone_size: -
cdr3_aa: CAISESRRTTEAFF; cdr3_nt: TGTGCCATCAGTGAGTCCAGGAGGACCACTGAAGCTTTCTTT; d_call: -; v_call: TRBV10-3; j_call: TRBJ1-1; clone_size: once
cdr3_aa: CASNKGWVNSPLHF; cdr3_nt: TGTGCCAGCAATAAGGGATGGGTGAATTCACCCCTCCACTTT; d_call: -; v_call: TRBV28; j_call: TRBJ1-6; clone_size: -
cdr3_aa: CASSVGPVGNEQFF; cdr3_nt: TGTGCCAGCAGCGTCGGTCCCGTGGGCAATGAGCAGTTCTTC; d_call: -; v_call: TRBV9; j_call: TRBJ2-1; clone_size: -
cdr3_aa: CASSRLTGSGEKLFF; cdr3_nt: TGCGCCAGCAGCCGCTTGACGGGTAGTGGTGAAAAACTGTTTTTT; d_call: -; v_call: TRBV4-1; j_call: TRBJ1-4; clone_size: few
cdr3_aa: CASSVGTGTGELFF; cdr3_nt: TGTGCCAGCAGCGTAGGGACAGGCACCGGGGAGCTGTTTTTT; d_call: TRBD1; v_call: TRBV9; j_call: TRBJ2-2; clone_size: many
cdr3_aa: CASRPGVKTADTIGTEAFF; cdr3_nt: TGTGCCAGCAGGCCGGGCGTCAAGACGGCAGACACGATCGGAACTGAAGCTTTCTTT; d_call: -; v_call: TRBV7-9; j_call: TRBJ1-1; clone_size: -
cdr3_aa: CASSPKISGANVLTF; cdr3_nt: TGTGCCAGCTCACCCAAAATCTCTGGGGCCAACGTCCTGACTTTC; d_call: -; v_call: TRBV18; j_call: TRBJ2-6; clone_size: -
cdr3_aa: CASSHVHEQFF; cdr3_nt: TGTGCCAGCAGCCACGTCCATGAGCAGTTCTTC; d_call: -; v_call: TRBV7-2; j_call: TRBJ2-1; clone_size: -
cdr3_aa: CASSPSGKVVERDSPLHF; cdr3_nt: TGCGCCAGCAGCCCCTCAGGAAAGGTTGTAGAGAGGGATTCACCCCTCCACTTT; d_call: -; v_call: TRBV4-3; j_call: TRBJ1-6; clone_size: few
cdr3_aa: CASSAWRGAGETQYF; cdr3_nt: TGTGCCAGCAGCGCCTGGCGGGGGGCGGGAGAGACCCAGTACTTC; d_call: TRBD2; v_call: TRBV12-3/TRBV12-4; j_call: TRBJ2-5; clone_size: few
cdr3_aa: CASSQAATSGGPFTQYF; cdr3_nt: TGCGCCAGCAGCCAGGCCGCGACTAGCGGGGGGCCGTTTACGCAGTATTTT; d_call: TRBD2; v_call: TRBV4-3; j_call: TRBJ2-3; clone_size: -
cdr3_aa: CASSVEGAVTGELFF; cdr3_nt: TGTGCCAGCAGCGTCGAGGGGGCGGTCACCGGGGAGCTGTTTTTT; d_call: TRBD1; v_call: TRBV5-6; j_call: TRBJ2-2; clone_size: -
cdr3_aa: CASSYRTGGRETQYF; cdr3_nt: TGTGCCAGCAGTTACAGGACAGGGGGCAGGGAGACCCAGTACTTC; d_call: TRBD1; v_call: TRBV6-2/TRBV6-3; j_call: TRBJ2-5; clone_size: few
cdr3_aa: CASSLEPGPDTQYF; cdr3_nt: TGTGCCAGCAGCTTAGAGCCAGGGCCGGATACGCAGTATTTT; d_call: -; v_call: TRBV7-9; j_call: TRBJ2-3; clone_size: few
cdr3_aa: CSVENRANTGELFF; cdr3_nt: TGCAGCGTTGAGAACAGGGCGAACACCGGGGAGCTGTTTTTT; d_call: -; v_call: TRBV29-1; j_call: TRBJ2-2; clone_size: few
cdr3_aa: CASREQGKGNTIYF; cdr3_nt: TGTGCCAGCAGGGAACAGGGGAAAGGAAACACCATATATTTT; d_call: TRBD1; v_call: TRBV12-3/TRBV12-4; j_call: TRBJ1-3; clone_size: few
cdr3_aa: CASSPRTGANGYTF; cdr3_nt: TGTGCCAGCTCGCCTCGGACAGGGGCGAATGGCTACACCTTC; d_call: TRBD1; v_call: TRBV18; j_call: TRBJ1-2; clone_size: -
cdr3_aa: CASSFVAGGPTDTQYF; cdr3_nt: TGTGCCAGCAGCTTCGTAGCGGGGGGGCCAACAGATACGCAGTATTTT; d_call: TRBD2; v_call: TRBV28; j_call: TRBJ2-3; clone_size: -
cdr3_aa: CASGTSGIGEAFF; cdr3_nt: TGTGCCAGCGGGACGAGTGGCATAGGCGAGGCTTTCTTT; d_call: -; v_call: TRBV12-3/TRBV12-4; j_call: TRBJ1-1; clone_size: few
cdr3_aa: CASQQEGQRGYTF; cdr3_nt: TGTGCCAGCCAACAAGAGGGTCAGCGTGGCTACACCTTC; d_call: -; v_call: TRBV6-6; j_call: TRBJ1-2; clone_size: -
cdr3_aa: CASSRGGRVAEQFF; cdr3_nt: TGTGCCAGCAGCCGGGGGGGCCGGGTGGCTGAGCAGTTCTTC; d_call: TRBD2; v_call: TRBV11-3; j_call: TRBJ2-1; clone_size: once
cdr3_aa: CASTQGESGGGTDTQYF; cdr3_nt: TGTGCCAGCACCCAGGGCGAGTCCGGGGGAGGCACAGATACGCAGTATTTT; d_call: -; v_call: TRBV7-2; j_call: TRBJ2-3; clone_size: few
cdr3_aa: CASSYRDRYNEQFF; cdr3_nt: TGTGCCAGCAGTTACCGGGACCGGTACAATGAGCAGTTCTTC; d_call: -; v_call: TRBV6-5; j_call: TRBJ2-1; clone_size: few
cdr3_aa: CASSTTRGLAGGSEQFF; cdr3_nt: TGTGCCAGCAGCACCACCCGGGGACTAGCGGGGGGCTCTGAGCAGTTCTTC; d_call: TRBD2; v_call: TRBV7-2; j_call: TRBJ2-1; clone_size: -
cdr3_aa: CASSQDEVGTEAFF; cdr3_nt: TGCGCCAGCAGCCAAGATGAGGTCGGCACTGAAGCTTTCTTT; d_call: -; v_call: TRBV4-3; j_call: TRBJ1-1; clone_size: -
cdr3_aa: CSVGGGIGPDYGYTF; cdr3_nt: TGCAGCGTTGGGGGGGGCATTGGGCCAGACTATGGCTACACCTTC; d_call: -; v_call: TRBV29-1; j_call: TRBJ1-2; clone_size: few
cdr3_aa: CASSSVSGNEQFF; cdr3_nt: TGTGCCAGCAGTTCCGTTAGCGGGAATGAGCAGTTCTTC; d_call: TRBD2; v_call: TRBV2; j_call: TRBJ2-1; clone_size: few
cdr3_aa: CASSQAGDTQYF; cdr3_nt: TGCGCCAGCAGCCAAGCGGGAGATACGCAGTATTTT; d_call: -; v_call: TRBV4-1; j_call: TRBJ2-3; clone_size: many
cdr3_aa: CASSLFARERYGYTF; cdr3_nt: TGTGCCAGCAGCTTATTCGCAAGGGAGCGGTATGGCTACACCTTC; d_call: -; v_call: TRBV7-2; j_call: TRBJ1-2; clone_size: -
cdr3_aa: CASSPRGTGELFF; cdr3_nt: TGTGCCAGCAGCCCTCGTGGCACCGGGGAGCTGTTTTTT; d_call: -; v_call: TRBV9; j_call: TRBJ2-2; clone_size: few